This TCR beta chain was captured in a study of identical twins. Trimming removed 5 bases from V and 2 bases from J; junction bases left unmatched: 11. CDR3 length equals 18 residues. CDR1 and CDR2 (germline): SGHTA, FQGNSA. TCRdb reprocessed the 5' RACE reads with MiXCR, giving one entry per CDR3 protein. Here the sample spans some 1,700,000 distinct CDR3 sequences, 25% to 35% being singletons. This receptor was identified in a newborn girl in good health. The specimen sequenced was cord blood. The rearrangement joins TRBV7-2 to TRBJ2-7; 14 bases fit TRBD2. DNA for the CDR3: TGTGCCAGCAGCAATTTCCGACTAGCGGGGGGGGAGACCTACGAGCAGTACTTC. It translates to CASSNFRLAGGETYEQYF. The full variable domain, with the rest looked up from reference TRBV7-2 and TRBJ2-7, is GAGVSQSPSNKVTEKGKDVELRCDPISGHTALYWYRQSLGQGLEFLIYFQGNSAPDKSGLPSDRFSAERTGGSVSTLTIQRTQQEDSAVYLCASSNFRLAGGETYEQYFGPGTRLTVT.